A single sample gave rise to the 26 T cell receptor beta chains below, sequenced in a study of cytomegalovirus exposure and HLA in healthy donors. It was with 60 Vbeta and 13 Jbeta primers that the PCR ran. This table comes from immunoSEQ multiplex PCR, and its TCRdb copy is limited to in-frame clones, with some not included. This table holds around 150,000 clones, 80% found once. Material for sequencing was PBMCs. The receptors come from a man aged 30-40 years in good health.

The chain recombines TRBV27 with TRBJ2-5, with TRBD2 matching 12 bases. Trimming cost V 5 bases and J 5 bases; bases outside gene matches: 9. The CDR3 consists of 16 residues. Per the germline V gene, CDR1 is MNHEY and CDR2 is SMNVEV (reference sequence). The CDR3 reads CASSPGLAGLGETQYF. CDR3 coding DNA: TGTGCCAGCAGTCCTGGACTAGCGGGACTCGGTGAGACCCAGTACTTC.

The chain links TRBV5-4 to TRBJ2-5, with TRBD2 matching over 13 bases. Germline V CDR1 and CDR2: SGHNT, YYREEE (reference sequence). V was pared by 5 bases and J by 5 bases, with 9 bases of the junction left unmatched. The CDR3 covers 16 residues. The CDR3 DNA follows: TGTGCCAGCAGATCCGGACTAGCGGGAGATGGGGAGACCCAGTACTTC. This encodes CASRSGLAGDGETQYF. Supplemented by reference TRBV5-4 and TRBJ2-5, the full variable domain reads ETGVTQSPTHLIKTRGQQVTLRCSSQSGHNTVSWYQQALGQGPQFIFQYYREEENGRGNFPPRFSGLQFPNYSSELNVNALELDDSALYLCASRSGLAGDGETQYFGPGTRLLVL.

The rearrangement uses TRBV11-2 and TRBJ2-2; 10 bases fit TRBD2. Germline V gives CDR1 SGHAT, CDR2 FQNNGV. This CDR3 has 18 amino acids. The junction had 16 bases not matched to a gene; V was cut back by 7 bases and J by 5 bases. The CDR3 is CASTLPSGSLTRTGELFF. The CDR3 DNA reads TGTGCCAGCACCCTCCCTAGCGGGAGTCTGACTAGGACCGGGGAGCTGTTTTTT.

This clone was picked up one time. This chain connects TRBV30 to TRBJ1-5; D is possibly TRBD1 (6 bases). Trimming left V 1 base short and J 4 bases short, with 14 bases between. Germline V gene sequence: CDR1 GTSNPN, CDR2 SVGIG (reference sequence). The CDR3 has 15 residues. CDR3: CAWSEGSDRNQPQHF. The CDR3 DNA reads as TGTGCCTGGAGTGAGGGGTCTGACAGGAATCAGCCCCAGCATTTT.

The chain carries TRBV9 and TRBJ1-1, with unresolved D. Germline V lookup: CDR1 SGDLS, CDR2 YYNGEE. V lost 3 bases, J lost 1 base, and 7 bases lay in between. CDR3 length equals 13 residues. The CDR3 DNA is TGTGCCAGCAGCGCACCAGGGAACACTGAAGCTTTCTTT. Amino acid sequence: CASSAPGNTEAFF.

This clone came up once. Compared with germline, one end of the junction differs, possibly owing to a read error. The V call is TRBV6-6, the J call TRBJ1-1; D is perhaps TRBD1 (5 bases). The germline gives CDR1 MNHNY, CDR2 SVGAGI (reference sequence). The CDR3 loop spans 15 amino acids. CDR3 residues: CVSSQGWVVNTEAFF. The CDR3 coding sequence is TGTGTCAGCAGTCAGGGTTGGGTGGTGAACACTGAAGCTTTCTTT.

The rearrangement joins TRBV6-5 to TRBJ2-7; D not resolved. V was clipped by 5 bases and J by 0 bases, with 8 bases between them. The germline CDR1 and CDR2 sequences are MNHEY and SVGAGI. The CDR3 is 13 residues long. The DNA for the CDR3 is TGTGCCAGCAGTGGCCACAACTCCTACGAGCAGTACTTC. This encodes CASSGHNSYEQYF.

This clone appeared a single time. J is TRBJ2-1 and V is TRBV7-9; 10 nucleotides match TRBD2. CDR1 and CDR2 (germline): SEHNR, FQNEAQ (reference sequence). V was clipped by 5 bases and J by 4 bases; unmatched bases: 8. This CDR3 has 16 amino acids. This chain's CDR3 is CASSHTSGAQYNEQFF. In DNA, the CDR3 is TGTGCCAGCAGCCACACTAGCGGGGCCCAGTACAATGAGCAGTTCTTC. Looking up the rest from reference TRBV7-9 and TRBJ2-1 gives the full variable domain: DTGVSQNPRHKITKRGQNVTFRCDPISEHNRLYWYRQTLGQGPEFLTYFQNEAQLEKSRLLSDRFSAERPKGSFSTLEIQRTEQGDSAMYLCASSHTSGAQYNEQFFGPGTRLTVL.

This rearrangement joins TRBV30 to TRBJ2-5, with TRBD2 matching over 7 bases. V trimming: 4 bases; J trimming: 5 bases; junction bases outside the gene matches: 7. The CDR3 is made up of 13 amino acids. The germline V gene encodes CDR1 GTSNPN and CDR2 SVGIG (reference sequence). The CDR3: CAWKAGATETQYF. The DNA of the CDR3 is TGTGCCTGGAAGGCGGGAGCGACCGAGACCCAGTACTTC.

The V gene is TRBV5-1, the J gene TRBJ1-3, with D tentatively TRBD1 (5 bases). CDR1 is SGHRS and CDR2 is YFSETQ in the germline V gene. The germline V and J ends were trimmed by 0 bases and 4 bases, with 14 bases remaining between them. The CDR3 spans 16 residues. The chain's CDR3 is CASSLGPQGTGNTIYF. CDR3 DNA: TGCGCCAGCAGCTTGGGCCCCCAGGGAACAGGAAACACCATATATTTT.

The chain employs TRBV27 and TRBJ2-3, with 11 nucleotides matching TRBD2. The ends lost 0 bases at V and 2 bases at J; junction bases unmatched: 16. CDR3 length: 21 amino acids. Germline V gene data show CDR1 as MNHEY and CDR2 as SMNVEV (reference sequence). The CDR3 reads CASSLSWWGDSGRASTDTQYF. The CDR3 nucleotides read TGTGCCAGCAGTTTATCGTGGTGGGGGGATAGCGGGAGGGCCTCCACAGATACGCAGTATTTT.

Written as DNA, the CDR3 is TGTGCCAGCAGCTTATATATCAGGGCGGCCGGGGAGCTGTTTTTT. As protein: CASSLYIRAAGELFF. V is TRBV7-2 and J is TRBJ2-2, with D possibly TRBD1 on 5 matching bases. Trimming removed 2 bases from V and 6 bases from J, with 13 bases in between. The CDR3 totals 15 residues. From germline, CDR1 is SGHTA and CDR2 FQGNSA.

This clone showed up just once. The CDR3 coding sequence is TGTGCCAGCAGTGACTCCGGGGGAGAGGATGGCTACACCTTC. Translated: CASSDSGGEDGYTF. The chain employs TRBV6-4 and TRBJ1-2, with D possibly matching TRBD1 (5 bases). This CDR3 contains 14 residues. Trimming removed 0 bases from V and 6 bases from J, with 11 bases in between. Per germline, CDR1 MRHNA and CDR2 SNTAGT.

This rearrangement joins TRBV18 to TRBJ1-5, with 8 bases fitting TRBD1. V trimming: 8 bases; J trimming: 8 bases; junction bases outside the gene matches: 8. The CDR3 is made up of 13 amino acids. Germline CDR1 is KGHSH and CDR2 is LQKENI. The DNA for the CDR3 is TGTGCCAGCACGGGACAGGCCGATAAGCCCCAGCATTTT. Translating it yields CASTGQADKPQHF.

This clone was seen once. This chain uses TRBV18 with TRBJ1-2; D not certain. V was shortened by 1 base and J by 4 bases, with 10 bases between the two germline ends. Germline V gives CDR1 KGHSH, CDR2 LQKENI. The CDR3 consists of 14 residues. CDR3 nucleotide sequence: TGTGCCAGCTCACCACTAGAGCGAGTCTATGGCTACACCTTC. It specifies CASSPLERVYGYTF. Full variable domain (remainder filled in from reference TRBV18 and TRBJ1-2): NAGVMQNPRHLVRRRGQEARLRCSPMKGHSHVYWYRQLPEEGLKFMVYLQKENIIDESGMPKERFSAEFPKEGPSILRIQQVVRGDSAAYFCASSPLERVYGYTFGSGTRLTVV.

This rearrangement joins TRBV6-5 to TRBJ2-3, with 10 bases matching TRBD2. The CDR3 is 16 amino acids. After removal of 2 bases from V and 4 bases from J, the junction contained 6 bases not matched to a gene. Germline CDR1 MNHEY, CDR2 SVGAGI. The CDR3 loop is CASSYLKAGGPDTQYF. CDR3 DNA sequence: TGTGCCAGCAGTTACCTTAAAGCGGGAGGGCCAGATACGCAGTATTTT.

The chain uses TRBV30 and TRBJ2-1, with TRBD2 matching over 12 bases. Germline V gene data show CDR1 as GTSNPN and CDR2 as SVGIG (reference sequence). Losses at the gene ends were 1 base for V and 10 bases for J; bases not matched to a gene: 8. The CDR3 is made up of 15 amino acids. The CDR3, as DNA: TGTGCCTGGAGTGCCCTAGCGGGGGGGCCGTCCGAGCAGTTCTTC. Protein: CAWSALAGGPSEQFF. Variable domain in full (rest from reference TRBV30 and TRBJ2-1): SQTIHQWPATLVQPVGSPLSLECTVEGTSNPNLYWYRQAAGRGLQLLFYSVGIGQISSEVPQNLSASRPQDRQFILSSKKLLLSDSGFYLCAWSALAGGPSEQFFGPGTRLTVL.

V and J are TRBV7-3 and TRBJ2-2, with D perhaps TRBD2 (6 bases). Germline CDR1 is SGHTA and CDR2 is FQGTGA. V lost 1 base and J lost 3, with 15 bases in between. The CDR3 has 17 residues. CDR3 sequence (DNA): TGTGCCAGCAGCTTAAACAGACGGCGGGACGACACCGGGGAGCTGTTTTTT. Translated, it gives CASSLNRRRDDTGELFF.

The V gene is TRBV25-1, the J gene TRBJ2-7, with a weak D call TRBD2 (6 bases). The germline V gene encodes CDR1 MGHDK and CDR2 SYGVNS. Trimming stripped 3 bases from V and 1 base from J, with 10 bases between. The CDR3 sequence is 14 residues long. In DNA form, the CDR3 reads TGTGCCAGCAGTGACGACCGGGGGTCCTACGAGCAGTACTTC. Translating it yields CASSDDRGSYEQYF.

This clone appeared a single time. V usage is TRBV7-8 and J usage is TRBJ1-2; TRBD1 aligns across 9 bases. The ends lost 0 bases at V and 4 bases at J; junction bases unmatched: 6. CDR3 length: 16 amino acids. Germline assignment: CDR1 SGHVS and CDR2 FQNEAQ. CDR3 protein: CASSLARGQGFYGYTF. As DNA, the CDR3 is TGTGCCAGCAGCTTAGCGAGGGGACAGGGTTTCTATGGCTACACCTTC.

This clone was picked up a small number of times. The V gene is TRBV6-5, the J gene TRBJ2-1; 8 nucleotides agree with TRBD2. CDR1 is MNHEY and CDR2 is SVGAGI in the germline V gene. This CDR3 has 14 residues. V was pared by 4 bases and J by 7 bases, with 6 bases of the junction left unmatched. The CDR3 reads CASSSDSGGNEQFF. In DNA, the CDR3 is TGTGCCAGCAGTTCGGACTCGGGGGGGAATGAGCAGTTCTTC.

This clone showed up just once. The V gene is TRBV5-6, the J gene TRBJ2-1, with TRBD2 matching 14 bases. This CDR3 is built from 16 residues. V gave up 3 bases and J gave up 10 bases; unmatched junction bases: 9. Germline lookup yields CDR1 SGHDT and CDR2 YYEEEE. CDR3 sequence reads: CASSSGTSGSPLEQFF. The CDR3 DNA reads TGTGCCAGCAGCTCGGGGACTAGCGGGAGCCCCTTGGAGCAGTTCTTC.

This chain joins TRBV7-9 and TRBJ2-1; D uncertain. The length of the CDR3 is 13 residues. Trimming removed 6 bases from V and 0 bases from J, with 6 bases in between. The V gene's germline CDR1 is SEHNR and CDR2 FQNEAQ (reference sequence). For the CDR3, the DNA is TGTGCCAGCAGATCTAACTCCTACAATGAGCAGTTCTTC. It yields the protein CASRSNSYNEQFF.

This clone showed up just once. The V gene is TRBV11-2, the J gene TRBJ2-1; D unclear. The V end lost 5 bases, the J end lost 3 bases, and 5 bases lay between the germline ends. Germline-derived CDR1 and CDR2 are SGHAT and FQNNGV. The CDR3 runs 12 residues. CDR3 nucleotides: TGTGCCAGCAGCACCGGCTACAATGAGCAGTTCTTC. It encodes CASSTGYNEQFF.

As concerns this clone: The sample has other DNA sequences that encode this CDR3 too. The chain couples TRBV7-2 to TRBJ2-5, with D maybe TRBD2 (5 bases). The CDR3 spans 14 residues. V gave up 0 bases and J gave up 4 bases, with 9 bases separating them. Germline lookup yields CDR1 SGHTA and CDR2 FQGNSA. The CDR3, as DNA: TGTGCCAGCAGCTTAGCAGGGAGCGGAGAGACCCAGTACTTC. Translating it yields CASSLAGSGETQYF.

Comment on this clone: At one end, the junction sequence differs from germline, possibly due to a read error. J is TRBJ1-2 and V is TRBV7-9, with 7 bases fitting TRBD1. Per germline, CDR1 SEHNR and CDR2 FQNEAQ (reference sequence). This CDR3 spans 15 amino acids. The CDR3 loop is CSSSPRTGTGYGYTF. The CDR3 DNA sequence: TGTTCCAGCAGCCCTAGGACAGGTACGGGCTATGGCTACACCTTC.